These 24 T cell receptor beta chains were all obtained from the same sample, sequenced in a study of immune evolution from preneoplasia to lung adenocarcinoma. Libraries were prepared by immunoSEQ multiplex PCR; TCRdb keeps only in-frame clonotypes and omits some of them. The table shows roughly 11,000 clones, with around 78% occurring only once. The source material was FFPE minimally invasive lung adenocarcinoma tissue. Source of these receptors: a person aged 60-79 years with lung adenocarcinoma.

This clone has a single count. The V gene is TRBV11-1, the J gene TRBJ2-7, with 7 bases that match TRBD1. CDR1 SGHAT and CDR2 FQDESV come from the germline V gene (reference sequence). The CDR3 is 12 amino acids. The V and J ends lost 5 bases and 6 bases, in that order; junction bases with no gene match: 4. The CDR3 protein is CASSRTGVEQYF. The CDR3 DNA sequence: TGTGCCAGCAGCCGAACAGGGGTCGAGCAGTACTTC. Filled out from reference TRBV11-1 and TRBJ2-7, the complete variable domain reads EAEVAQSPRYKITEKSQAVAFWCDPISGHATLYWYRQILGQGPELLVQFQDESVVDDSQLPKDRFSAERLKGVDSTLKIQPAELGDSAMYLCASSRTGVEQYFGPGTRLTVT.

The chain combines TRBV4-1 with TRBJ2-1; 10 bases align to TRBD2. The V gene's germline CDR1 is MGHRA and CDR2 YSYEKL. This CDR3 region has 18 residues. The V segment lost 0 bases and the J segment 8 bases; nucleotides outside the gene matches: 13. CDR3 DNA sequence: TGCGCCAGCAGCCAAGATGTACCCCCCAGCGGGGGGGGCTATGAGCAGTTCTTC. It encodes CASSQDVPPSGGGYEQFF.

This clone showed up just a few times. The V call is TRBV7-8, the J call TRBJ2-6; D could derive from TRBD1 or TRBD2 (5 bases each). The germline V and J ends were trimmed by 2 bases and 2 bases, with 7 bases remaining between them. Germline V CDR1 and CDR2: SGHVS, FQNEAQ. The CDR3 runs 15 residues. The CDR3, as DNA: TGTGCCAGCAGCTTAACGGGGCCTGGGGCCAACGTCCTGACTTTC. Translation: CASSLTGPGANVLTF.

In its sample, this clone was seen a few times. This rearrangement joins TRBV6-6 to TRBJ1-5; D gene ambiguous. The CDR3 has 16 residues. V was trimmed by 2 bases and J by 4 bases, leaving 15 bases between them. The germline gives CDR1 MNHNY, CDR2 SVGAGI (reference sequence). The CDR3 bases are TGTGCCAGCAGTTACGGGCAGCCGAAGGGTAATCAGCCCCAGCATTTT. Residues: CASSYGQPKGNQPQHF.

CDR3 DNA sequence: TGTGCCAGTAGAACCAACGCGGGGACGAAGAATGAGCAGTTCTTC. Protein: CASRTNAGTKNEQFF. The rearrangement links TRBV19 to TRBJ2-1, with D possibly being TRBD2 (6 bases). The CDR3 covers 15 residues. Trimming took off 6 bases at V and 7 bases at J, with 19 bases between the two ends. Germline CDR1 and CDR2: LNHDA and SQIVND (reference sequence).

This clone showed up just once. This chain connects TRBV30 to TRBJ2-1; no reliable D call. CDR1 is GTSNPN and CDR2 is SVGIG in the germline V gene (reference sequence). The V end lost 4 bases, the J end lost 6 bases, and 10 bases lay between the germline ends. The CDR3 sequence is 12 residues long. The CDR3 is CAWNVVGNEQFF. DNA of the CDR3: TGTGCCTGGAATGTAGTTGGCAATGAGCAGTTCTTC.

V is TRBV18 and J is TRBJ2-7, with 8 bases matching TRBD2. V was clipped by 4 bases and J by 1 base; unmatched bases: 9. Germline CDR1 is KGHSH and CDR2 is LQKENI. This CDR3 region has 16 residues. CDR3: CASSLRGGPNSYEQYF. CDR3 sequence (DNA): TGTGCCAGCTCACTCCGCGGGGGGCCGAATTCCTACGAGCAGTACTTC. Based on the CDR3 plus reference TRBV18 and TRBJ2-7, the full variable domain is NAGVMQNPRHLVRRRGQEARLRCSPMKGHSHVYWYRQLPEEGLKFMVYLQKENIIDESGMPKERFSAEFPKEGPSILRIQQVVRGDSAAYFCASSLRGGPNSYEQYFGPGTRLTVT.

This clone was counted only a few times. This chain uses TRBV6-4 with TRBJ1-1, with a possible D match to TRBD1 (6 bases). Trimming took off 6 bases at V and 7 bases at J, with 12 bases between the two ends. This CDR3 is built from 12 residues. CDR1 and CDR2 (germline): MRHNA, SNTAGT. In DNA form, the CDR3 reads TGTGCCAGCAGAGACCTACAGGGTGAAGCTTTCTTT. Translated: CASRDLQGEAFF.

The gene calls are TRBV5-1 and TRBJ1-2, with 8 bases lining up with TRBD1. The CDR3 covers 15 residues. V lost 5 bases, J lost 2 bases, and 8 bases stayed unmatched. Germline V CDR1 and CDR2: SGHRS, YFSETQ. The CDR3 DNA sequence: TGCGCCAGCAGATGGCTGGGACAGGCAAACTATGGCTACACCTTC. Translating it yields CASRWLGQANYGYTF.

This clone came up a few times. The chain combines TRBV7-2 with TRBJ1-1; a possible D gene is TRBD1 (6 bases). The V end was cut by 4 bases, the J end by 9 bases, with 15 bases between. This CDR3 comprises 13 residues. In germline, CDR1 is SGHTA, CDR2 FQGNSA. CDR3 amino acids: CASSSGRGYKAFF. CDR3 DNA: TGTGCCAGCAGCTCGGGGAGGGGGTATAAAGCTTTCTTT.

The rearrangement links TRBV15 to TRBJ1-2; the D is unclear. The V gene lost 0 bases and the J gene lost 4 bases, with 15 bases spanning the gap. Germline loops: CDR1 LNHNV, CDR2 YYDKDF (reference sequence). The CDR3 has 16 residues. CDR3 sequence: CATSRDLSPAGYGYTF. The CDR3 DNA reads as TGTGCCACCAGCAGAGATTTATCGCCCGCTGGCTATGGCTACACCTTC.

This chain links TRBV6-6 with TRBJ1-1; D perhaps matches TRBD1 (5 bases). This CDR3 is built from 15 residues. Germline CDR1 and CDR2: MNHNY and SVGAGI (reference sequence). Trimming removed 4 bases from V and 1 base from J, with 13 bases in between. In DNA form, the CDR3 reads TGTGCCAGCAGTTGGATGGGGCTGGCGAACACTGAAGCTTTCTTT. This codes for CASSWMGLANTEAFF.

This clone was counted a single time. The rearrangement links TRBV18 to TRBJ1-2, with 7 nucleotides matching TRBD1. After removal of 8 bases from V and 2 bases from J, the junction contained 5 bases not matched to a gene. This CDR3 comprises 13 residues. Germline assignment: CDR1 KGHSH and CDR2 LQKENI. The CDR3 reads CASTPGQNYGYTF. CDR3 sequence (DNA): TGTGCCAGCACCCCGGGACAGAACTATGGCTACACCTTC.

The chain's CDR3 is CASSLPGDTEAFF. The DNA for the CDR3 is TGTGCCAGCAGCTTACCTGGAGACACTGAAGCTTTCTTT. The rearrangement links TRBV7-8 to TRBJ1-1, with D hard to call. Trimming removed 2 bases from V and 3 bases from J, with 7 bases in between. Germline V gene data show CDR1 as SGHVS and CDR2 as FQNEAQ. CDR3 size: 13 residues.

This clone turned up a few times. The rearrangement uses TRBV11-3 and TRBJ2-7; D is unclear. V was pared by 1 base and J by 0 bases, with 10 bases between. Germline V CDR1 and CDR2: SGHNT, YENEEA. CDR3 length equals 15 residues. The CDR3 loop reads CASSLALGNSYEQYF. The CDR3 coding sequence is TGTGCCAGCAGCTTAGCTCTAGGAAACTCCTACGAGCAGTACTTC.

The chain uses TRBV19 and TRBJ2-2; D perhaps matches TRBD1 (5 bases). Germline V gene lookup returns CDR1 LNHDA and CDR2 SQIVND (reference sequence). The CDR3 length is 19 residues. V lost 1 base, J lost 5 bases, and 23 bases lay in between. The DNA of the CDR3 is TGTGCCAGTAGTATAGTCCGAGGACGGACAACCGGAATTACCGGGGAGCTGTTTTTT. Amino acids: CASSIVRGRTTGITGELFF.

This clone has only a few counts. The V gene is TRBV6-6, the J gene TRBJ2-5; TRBD1 or TRBD2 may be the D gene (6 bases each). CDR1 MNHNY and CDR2 SVGAGI come from the germline V gene (reference sequence). CDR3 length: 14 amino acids. Trimming shortened V by 2 bases and J by 5 bases, and 12 bases separated the two germline ends. In nucleotides, the CDR3 is TGTGCCAGCAGTTACGATACAGGGAGGGAGACCCAGTACTTC. The encoded protein is CASSYDTGRETQYF.

The rearrangement uses TRBV5-8 and TRBJ2-5, with 8 bases aligning to TRBD1. Trimming took 0 bases from V and 5 from J; bases not matched to a gene: 6. Germline V CDR1 and CDR2: SGHTS, YDEGEE. CDR3 length: 15 amino acids. DNA of the CDR3: TGTGCCAGCAGCTTGGGGGGACAGGACGGGGAGACCCAGTACTTC. Translating gives CASSLGGQDGETQYF.

The chain has TRBV28 and TRBJ1-2; TRBD1 aligns across 7 bases. Looked up from germline, CDR1 is MDHEN and CDR2 is SYDVKM. The CDR3 consists of 16 residues. Trimming removed 6 bases from V and 0 bases from J; junction bases left unmatched: 10. This chain's CDR3 is CASSGEGDSTNYGYTF. The CDR3 nucleotides are TGTGCCAGCAGCGGGGAGGGGGACAGCACTAACTATGGCTACACCTTC.

The chain is built from TRBV7-9 and TRBJ2-5; D remains ambiguous. V lost 4 bases, J lost 5 bases, and 11 bases lay in between. Looked up from germline, CDR1 is SEHNR and CDR2 is FQNEAQ (reference sequence). This CDR3 has 13 amino acids. The CDR3 region is CASSSTTGETQYF. Written as DNA, the CDR3 is TGTGCCAGCAGCTCTACTACCGGGGAGACCCAGTACTTC.

J is TRBJ1-1 and V is TRBV10-3, with 9 bases matching TRBD1. Germline CDR1 ENHRY, CDR2 SYGVKD. Trimming cost V 10 bases and J 7 bases; bases outside gene matches: 7. The CDR3 length is 12 residues. For the CDR3, the DNA is TGTGCCACCAACAGGGGGCAGGGTGAAGCTTTCTTT. Its protein is CATNRGQGEAFF.

This chain connects TRBV15 to TRBJ2-1; D unresolved. The CDR3 extends over 13 amino acids. Trimming left V 3 bases short and J 5 bases short, with 8 bases between. Germline CDR1 and CDR2: LNHNV and YYDKDF (reference sequence). This chain's CDR3 is CATSSNVDNEQFF. The DNA for the CDR3 is TGTGCCACCAGCAGTAACGTGGACAATGAGCAGTTCTTC.

The CDR3 is CASSSIGTSRKQYF. CDR3 DNA sequence: TGTGCCAGCAGTTCCATAGGGACATCCCGTAAGCAGTACTTC. The chain combines TRBV27 with TRBJ2-7; D may be TRBD1 (6 bases). Germline V gene lookup returns CDR1 MNHEY and CDR2 SMNVEV (reference sequence). The CDR3 extends over 14 amino acids. V dropped 4 bases and J dropped 8 bases, with 18 bases sitting between them.

The chain has TRBV7-3 and TRBJ2-1; D may be TRBD2 (6 bases). Trimming took off 1 base at V and 8 bases at J, with 9 bases between the two ends. The length of the CDR3 is 13 residues. CDR1 is SGHTA, CDR2 FQGTGA, per germline. This chain's CDR3 is CASSLNSGDEQFF. CDR3 nucleotides: TGTGCCAGCAGCTTAAATAGCGGCGATGAGCAGTTCTTC.